The clone carrying this T cell receptor (beta chain) is a singleton in its sample. What it binds is not known. The sample originates from a study of shared clonotypes between healthy human individuals. Study information: CD4 naive and memory got three plates each, CD8 naive two, CD8 memory one. The study, taken as a whole, reports: Unshared clonotypes carried lower generation probabilities than those common to all four donors. About 5.2% was the fraction of naive CD4 clonotypes found shared across a few donors.

Each cell subset's genomic DNA was divided evenly among several immunoSEQ plates. Here immunoSEQ multiplex PCR was the method, and the copy in TCRdb shows in-frame clones only, minus some. Among roughly 2 million clones listed, about 95% were seen once. The germline V gene has CDR1 LNHDA and CDR2 SQIVND (reference sequence). The CDR3 has 16 residues. Trimming took off 5 bases at V and 9 bases at J, with 23 bases between the two ends. Naive-designated CD8 cells lacked CD45RO, were positively enriched for CCR7, and omitted terminally differentiated effector memory CD45RA+ cells. This chain links TRBV19 with TRBJ1-5, with D possibly matching TRBD1 (6 bases). The sequence was obtained from a man between 18 and 29 years old in good health. Sequencing used naive CD8+ T cells sorted from blood. The CDR3 nucleotides read TGTGCCAGTAGTGGGCGGGGGCCGGACCGATTTTGGCCCCAGCATTTT. Protein: CASSGRGPDRFWPQHF.